The clone carrying this T cell receptor beta chain was seen ten or more times. Its target is unknown. The sample originates from a study of T cell repertoires in cytomegalovirus infection. Background on the study: Public TCR beta signature analysis indicated the presence of both CMV infection and matching HLA type. The study, taken as a whole, reports: The study found HLA-C-restricted CMV-specific TCR beta clonotypes dominating the ex vivo response.

Trimming cost V 0 bases and J 6 bases, with 11 bases left between them. CDR3 size: 14 residues. CDR1 and CDR2 (germline): SGDLS, YYNGEE. TCRdb reanalysed the reads using MiXCR and keeps one entry per CDR3 protein. The sample gives about 130,000 distinct CDR3 sequences, 7.5% to 9% of which show up once; 9.5% to 13% is in the top ten. This clonotype was obtained from a human donor in good health (CMV status not recorded). Some clones in this sample may be carry-over from other donors' samples. The specimen was PBMCs. This chain uses TRBV9 with TRBJ2-3; D is unresolved. CDR3 in DNA: TGTGCCAGCAGCGTAGGGGTACTTCAGGATACGCAGTATTTT. This gives the protein CASSVGVLQDTQYF.